This section outlines one T cell receptor beta chain sequence together with its context. This clonotype was picked up many times. It has no known antigen specificity. No much larger clone is present one base from it, and per-base qualities are unavailable. According to the germline V gene (reference sequence), CDR1 reads DFQATT and CDR2 reads SNEGSKA. From the cysteine through the phenylalanine, the CDR3 covers 13 amino acids. The CDR3 DNA has 39 bases and is translated from base 1. The junction shows trimming of 6 bases on V and 1 base on J, plus 12 bases between the germline ends. The data belong to a study of CD8 T cells in ankylosing spondylitis (dated by TCRdb to the late 2010s). The study in broad terms: To find TCR variants linked to disease, the study profiled T cell receptor beta repertoires in ankylosing spondylitis patients and healthy donors. Peripheral blood was sampled, and synovial fluid was additionally collected from ankylosing spondylitis patients. The full study cohort was made up of approximately 27 ankylosing spondylitis patients and over 90 healthy donors.

Study-level results and caveats: Some motif variants were previously reported in synovial fluid and blood of reactive arthritis patients, suggesting common disease-initiation mechanisms. The disease-linked clones showed a CD8+ phenotype and occurred at relatively low frequencies in peripheral blood. A TCR beta motif made up of several highly homologous amino acid variants appeared to be characteristic of blood from ankylosing spondylitis patients. The disease-linked clones were reported as significantly enriched in matched synovial fluid samples from ankylosing spondylitis patients.

Sequencer: Illumina HiSeq 2500. Quantitative 5'-RACE with molecular barcodes was used to prepare TCR beta libraries. In the paper's pipeline: Disease-linked TCR variants were identified with a new computational method built on a probabilistic model of VDJ rearrangement. TCRdb reworked the public reads: Q25 trimming with fastp, MiXCR clone assembly, productive beta chains retained. Merged by CDR3 protein, the rows form single entries marked with the most common genes and DNA. The authors' filters were not applied to this entry. For this sample there are approximately 30,000 distinct CDR3 sequences; about 7.2% appear just once. The top ten clones comprise about 11% of the sample.

This clonotype was obtained from a male donor with ankylosing spondylitis or in good health (not recorded which). Material: blood, either unsorted or a sorted T cell fraction (not recorded which). The chain is assembled from TRBV20-1 and TRBJ1-1; the D gene assignment is ambiguous. CDR3 loop: CSALPTSNTEAFF. The nucleotides read TGCAGTGCCCTGCCCACTTCGAACACTGAAGCTTTCTTT.